The clone carrying this T cell receptor beta chain was recorded a few times. Its antigen is as yet unknown. Within the sample, other DNA sequences also encode this same CDR3. This sample is part of a study of cytomegalovirus exposure and HLA in healthy donors. The study, taken as a whole, reports: Despite most TCR sequences being rare, some public TCRs occurred in many donors. Using the classifier, cytomegalovirus status was reportedly diagnosed with high specificity and sensitivity. In an earlier analysis, about 87% or about 30%: the productive usage of most TCR beta V segments. Later analysis demonstrated an association between a missense DCLRE1C variant and TCR beta V- and J-gene trimming.

Primers: 60 Vbeta forward and 13 Jbeta reverse. Only in-frame clones appear in the TCRdb table, and some are missing; sequencing was by immunoSEQ multiplex PCR. The sample has 120,000 to 150,000 clones, 80% to 90% seen once. Material: PBMCs. The sequence was obtained from a woman in her thirties or forties in good health and CMV-seropositive.

The CDR3 here is CATSREAGGHLDTQYF. The CDR3 DNA follows: TGTGCCACCAGCAGAGAGGCGGGAGGCCACTTAGATACGCAGTATTTT. The chain carries TRBV15 and TRBJ2-3; TRBD2 aligns across 8 bases. Germline CDR1 is LNHNV and CDR2 is YYDKDF (reference sequence). CDR3 length equals 16 residues. V shed 0 bases, J shed 5 bases, and the junction held 7 bases outside the gene matches.